This TCR beta chain was sequenced for a study of CD8 T cells in ankylosing spondylitis. General study points: Clones linked to disease were reported to show significant enrichment in matched ankylosing spondylitis synovial fluid.

This CDR3 is built from 13 residues. Trimming removed 1 base at V and 6 bases at J, with 9 bases between. CDR1 and CDR2 from the germline V gene are SGHTA and FQGNSA. This clonotype was counted many times. The antigen remains undetermined. Molecular-barcoded quantitative 5'-RACE produced these TCR beta libraries. MiXCR was run by TCRdb on the 5' RACE reads, yielding one entry per CDR3 protein. Of under 150,000 distinct CDR3 sequences in the sample, roughly 8.3% are singletons; the top ten hold about 7.3%. The chain carries TRBV7-2 and TRBJ1-1; no clear D gene. The sample taken for sequencing was synovial fluid, either unsorted or a sorted T cell fraction (not recorded which). This clonotype was obtained from a male donor with ankylosing spondylitis. Here the CDR3 reads CASSLVGEAEAFF. CDR3 in DNA: TGTGCCAGCAGCTTAGTCGGGGAGGCTGAAGCTTTCTTT.